This TCR beta chain came from a study of Graves' ophthalmopathy and Graves' hyperthyroidism. Whole-study context: The collection of peripheral blood took place at initial diagnosis, before any treatment. Study-wide points: Most expanded clonotypes from thyroid (those above 0.001 frequency) were also found in blood.

The ends lost 8 bases at V and 2 bases at J; junction bases unmatched: 10. Per germline, CDR1 GTSNPN and CDR2 SVGIG (reference sequence). This CDR3 region has 15 residues. The authors amplified TCR beta CDR3 regions from RNA transcripts. The first-round RT-PCR employed HTBI primers together with the Qiagen OneStep RT-PCR kit. A multiplex PCR was then performed as the second round. TCRdb fed the multiplex PCR reads into MiXCR, producing one record per CDR3 protein. The table has 200,000 to 250,000 distinct CDR3 sequences, around 50% seen once. A remark on this clonotype: The antigen is unknown.

No donor had other autoimmune disease, uncontrolled infection, pregnancy or lactation. This chain connects TRBV30 to TRBJ2-7, with TRBD2 identical over 12 bases. The TCR was taken from an adult man with Graves' ophthalmopathy. Sequencing was done on a sample of peripheral blood. The CDR3 sequence is CARRSWTSGTYEQYF. The CDR3, as DNA: TGTGCCCGGCGTTCTTGGACTAGCGGGACCTACGAGCAGTACTTC. The whole variable domain, remainder taken from reference TRBV30 and TRBJ2-7, is SQTIHQWPATLVQPVGSPLSLECTVEGTSNPNLYWYRQAAGRGLQLLFYSVGIGQISSEVPQNLSASRPQDRQFILSSKKLLLSDSGFYLCARRSWTSGTYEQYFGPGTRLTVT.